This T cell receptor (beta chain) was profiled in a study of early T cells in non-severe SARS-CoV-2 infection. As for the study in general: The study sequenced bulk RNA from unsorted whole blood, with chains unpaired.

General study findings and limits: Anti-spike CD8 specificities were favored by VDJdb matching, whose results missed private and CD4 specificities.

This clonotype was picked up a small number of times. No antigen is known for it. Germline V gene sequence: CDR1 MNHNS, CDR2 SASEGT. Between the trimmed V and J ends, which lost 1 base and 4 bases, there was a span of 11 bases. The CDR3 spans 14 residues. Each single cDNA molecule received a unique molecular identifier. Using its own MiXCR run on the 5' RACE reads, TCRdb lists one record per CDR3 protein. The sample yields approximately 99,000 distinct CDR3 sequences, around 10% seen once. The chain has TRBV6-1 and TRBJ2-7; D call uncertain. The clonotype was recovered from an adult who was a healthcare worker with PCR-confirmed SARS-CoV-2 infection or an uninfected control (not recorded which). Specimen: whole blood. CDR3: CASSEGWGRYEQYF. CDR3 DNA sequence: TGTGCCAGCAGTGAAGGCTGGGGAAGATACGAGCAGTACTTC.